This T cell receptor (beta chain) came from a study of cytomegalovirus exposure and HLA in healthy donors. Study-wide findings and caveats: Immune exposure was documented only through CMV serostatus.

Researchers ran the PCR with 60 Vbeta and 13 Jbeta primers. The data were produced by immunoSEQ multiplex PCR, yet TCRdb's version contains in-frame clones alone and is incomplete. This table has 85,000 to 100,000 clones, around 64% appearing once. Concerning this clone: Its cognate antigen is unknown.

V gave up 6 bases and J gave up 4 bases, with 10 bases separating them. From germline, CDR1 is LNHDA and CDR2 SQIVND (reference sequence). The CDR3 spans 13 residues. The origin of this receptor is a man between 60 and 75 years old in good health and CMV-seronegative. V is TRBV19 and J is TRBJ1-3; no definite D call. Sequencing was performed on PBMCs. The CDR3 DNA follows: TGTGCCAGTAGGGTGGGCTCCGGAAACACCATATATTTT. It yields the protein CASRVGSGNTIYF.